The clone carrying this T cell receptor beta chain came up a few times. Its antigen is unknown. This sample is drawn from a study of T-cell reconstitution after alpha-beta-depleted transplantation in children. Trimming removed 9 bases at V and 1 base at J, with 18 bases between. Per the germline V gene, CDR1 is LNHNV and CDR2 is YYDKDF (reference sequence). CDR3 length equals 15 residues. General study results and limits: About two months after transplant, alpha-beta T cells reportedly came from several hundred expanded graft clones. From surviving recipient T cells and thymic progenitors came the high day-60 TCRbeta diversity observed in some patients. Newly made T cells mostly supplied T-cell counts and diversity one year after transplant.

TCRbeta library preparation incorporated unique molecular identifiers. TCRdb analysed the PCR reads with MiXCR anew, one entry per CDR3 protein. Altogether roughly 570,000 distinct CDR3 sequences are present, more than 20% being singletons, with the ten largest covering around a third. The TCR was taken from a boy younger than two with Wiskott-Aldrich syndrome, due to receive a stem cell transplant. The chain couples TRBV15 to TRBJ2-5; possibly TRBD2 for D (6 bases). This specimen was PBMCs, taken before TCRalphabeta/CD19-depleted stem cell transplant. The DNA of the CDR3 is TGTGCCACGAGAATCGGGGTCGGGGGCCAAGAGACCCAGTACTTC. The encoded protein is CATRIGVGGQETQYF.